This TCR beta chain stems from a study of T cells in Graves' hyperthyroidism and ophthalmopathy. For the study at large: Pretreatment peripheral blood was obtained at initial diagnosis. General study results and limits: The majority of expanded thyroid clonotypes above 0.001 also appeared in blood.

Across 18 months, stable Graves' hyperthyroidism was marked by no progression to ophthalmopathy. Diagnoses were established using clinical symptoms, serum thyroxine and TRAb, thyroid ultrasound and orbital computed tomography. In its sample, this clonotype was seen a few times. The target antigen is unknown. The CDR3 contains 15 residues. Trimming took 0 bases from V and 5 from J, leaving 13 bases between them. Germline V gene sequence: CDR1 DFQATT, CDR2 SNEGSKA (reference sequence). There were TCR beta CDR3 regions amplified from RNA transcripts. The TCR CDR3 first-round RT-PCR relied on the HTBI primer set. Using its own MiXCR run on the multiplex PCR reads, TCRdb lists one record per CDR3 protein. The data contain about 210,000 distinct CDR3 sequences, 17% of them singletons.

The origin of this receptor is a man aged 45-65 years with Graves' hyperthyroidism. Sequencing input: blood. The gene calls are TRBV20-1 and TRBJ2-2; tentatively, D is TRBD2 (5 bases). The DNA of the CDR3 is TGCAGTGCTAGAGATCAGAATAGCGTGACCGGGGAGCTGTTTTTT. This codes for CSARDQNSVTGELFF.